The 20 T cell receptor beta chains given below trace back to one sample, sequenced in a study of regulatory T cells in long-lasting Graves disease. Time point of the sample: persistent/refractory GD, antithyroid drugs over 5 years with positive TRAb. Generation of the TCR library employed RNA extracted from PBMCs. Relying on iRepertoire HTBI primers and Arm-PCR of CDR3 regions, the team built TCR beta libraries. TCRdb reprocessed the multiplex PCR reads via MiXCR and lists one record per CDR3 protein. The table records 400,000 to 500,000 distinct CDR3 sequences, approximately 22% of them present only once. Here the sequenced sample was peripheral blood mononuclear cells (PBMCs), taken when the disease was refractory, from a patient treated with antithyroid drugs. The receptors come from a female donor with Graves disease.

This clonotype has only a few counts. The CDR3 nucleotides are TGTGCCAGCAGCTTGGATCCAGGGAAGAACACCGGGGAGCTGTTTTTT. Amino acids: CASSLDPGKNTGELFF. The rearrangement uses TRBV5-4 and TRBJ2-2; possible D gene TRBD1, 5 bases. From germline, CDR1 is SGHNT and CDR2 YYREEE (reference sequence). Between the trimmed V and J ends, which lost 0 bases and 1 base, there was a span of 10 bases. The CDR3 has 16 amino acids. Full variable domain (remainder filled in from reference TRBV5-4 and TRBJ2-2): ETGVTQSPTHLIKTRGQQVTLRCSSQSGHNTVSWYQQALGQGPQFIFQYYREEENGRGNFPPRFSGLQFPNYSSELNVNALELDDSALYLCASSLDPGKNTGELFFGEGSRLTVL.

Ten or more counts support this clonotype. The chain uses TRBV28 and TRBJ2-7; TRBD1 agrees at 11 bases. V trimming: 2 bases; J trimming: 4 bases; junction bases outside the gene matches: 7. There are 16 residues in the CDR3. Germline V gene lookup returns CDR1 MDHEN and CDR2 SYDVKM. CDR3 nucleotide sequence: TGTGCCAGCAGTTTAAGGGGACAGGGGGGTTTTTACGAGCAGTACTTC. The encoded protein is CASSLRGQGGFYEQYF.

This clonotype was recorded at least ten times. This rearrangement joins TRBV2 to TRBJ2-7, with 7 bases fitting TRBD2. The V segment lost 8 bases and the J segment 6 bases; nucleotides outside the gene matches: 19. The germline gives CDR1 SNHLY, CDR2 FYNNEI. The CDR3 length is 16 residues. CDR3: CASWGGSGTTSGEQYF. DNA of the CDR3: TGTGCCAGCTGGGGTGGCTCCGGGACTACCTCGGGCGAGCAGTACTTC.

This clonotype was picked up a small number of times. The chain employs TRBV2 and TRBJ2-1, with D perhaps being TRBD1 or TRBD2 (6 bases each). The CDR3 extends over 15 amino acids. V was cut by 8 bases and J by 0 bases, with 14 bases left in between. The germline V gene has CDR1 SNHLY and CDR2 FYNNEI. In nucleotides, the CDR3 is TGTGCCAGCCATAGCGGACAGAGCTCCTACAATGAGCAGTTCTTC. Translated: CASHSGQSSYNEQFF.

The V gene is TRBV5-1, the J gene TRBJ2-1; 10 bases are shared with TRBD1. V shed 6 bases, J shed 4 bases, and the junction held 4 bases outside the gene matches. The CDR3 is 14 residues long. Germline lookup yields CDR1 SGHRS and CDR2 YFSETQ. The CDR3 DNA sequence: TGCGCCAGCAAGGGACAGGGGATTTACAATGAGCAGTTCTTC. It translates to CASKGQGIYNEQFF. Filled out from reference TRBV5-1 and TRBJ2-1, the complete variable domain reads KAGVTQTPRYLIKTRGQQVTLSCSPISGHRSVSWYQQTPGQGLQFLFEYFSETQRNKGNFPGRFSGRQFSNSRSEMNVSTLELGDSALYLCASKGQGIYNEQFFGPGTRLTVL.

Turning to this clonotype: A read error may be the cause here, since a much bigger clone is one base away. This sequence joins TRBV7-9 and TRBJ2-5, with D possibly TRBD2 on 6 matching bases. Germline CDR1 SEHNR, CDR2 FQNEAQ (reference sequence). The CDR3 is 14 residues long. The CDR3 coding sequence is TGTGCCAGCAGCTTAGCACCGGGGGAAGAGACCAAGTACTTC. Encoded protein: CASSLAPGEETKYF.

In its sample, this clonotype was seen a few times. The chain couples TRBV3-1 to TRBJ2-5, with 11 bases identical to TRBD2. CDR3 length: 18 residues. The germline V gene has CDR1 LGHDT and CDR2 YNNKEL (reference sequence). V dropped 3 bases and J dropped 3; count of bases not matched to a gene: 12. CDR3 in DNA: TGTGCCAGCAGCCAGAAACCTTCACTAGCGGGAGTAGAAGAGACCCAGTACTTC. This sequence encodes CASSQKPSLAGVEETQYF.

This clonotype appeared many times. This chain joins TRBV27 and TRBJ1-2, with D tentatively TRBD1 (6 bases). V was cut by 4 bases and J by 2 bases, with 20 bases left in between. CDR1 MNHEY and CDR2 SMNVEV come from the germline V gene (reference sequence). This CDR3 has 17 amino acids. CDR3 nucleotide sequence: TGTGCCAGCAGTTATCTCGAGGGGAGGGGGATGAACTATGGCTACACCTTC. Its translation is CASSYLEGRGMNYGYTF.

The sample holds many counts of this clonotype. This chain joins TRBV2 and TRBJ2-7; TRBD1 might be the D (5 bases). The CDR3 has 17 residues. The germline V gene has CDR1 SNHLY and CDR2 FYNNEI. V lost 2 bases and J lost 0, with 17 bases in between. CDR3 sequence: CASSEYTGHLSSYEQYF. The CDR3 DNA is TGTGCCAGCAGTGAATATACCGGACATCTATCCTCCTACGAGCAGTACTTC.

This clonotype was seen a handful of times. V and J are TRBV19 and TRBJ2-2; TRBD2 matches at 8 bases. Germline CDR1 is LNHDA and CDR2 is SQIVND (reference sequence). This CDR3 contains 14 residues. The ends lost 9 bases at V and 6 bases at J; junction bases unmatched: 9. CDR3 in DNA: TGTGCCAGCCGAACTAGCGGCGGTGCCGGGGAGCTGTTTTTT. It yields the protein CASRTSGGAGELFF.

This clonotype was recorded a few times. This could be a read error, since a much larger clone is one nucleotide away. V is TRBV28 and J is TRBJ1-4; D perhaps matches TRBD1 (5 bases). Germline V gene sequence: CDR1 MDHEN, CDR2 SYDVKM. This CDR3 is built from 14 residues. CDR3 residues: CVSSFTGSNEKLFF. CDR3 coding DNA: TGTGTCAGCAGTTTCACAGGAAGTAATGAAAAACTGTTTTTT.

This chain joins TRBV9 and TRBJ2-2; D is unclear. Germline loops: CDR1 SGDLS, CDR2 YYNGEE. This CDR3 has 11 amino acids. V lost 3 bases to trimming and J lost 7 bases, with 4 bases between them. The CDR3 bases are TGTGCCAGCAGCGCTCGCGGGGAGCTGTTTTTT. Its protein is CASSARGELFF.

There are many counts of this clonotype. The chain links TRBV28 to TRBJ2-7; 8 bases map to TRBD2. V was clipped by 3 bases and J by 2 bases; unmatched bases: 12. Germline lookup yields CDR1 MDHEN and CDR2 SYDVKM. The CDR3 contains 17 residues. The CDR3 DNA sequence: TGTGCCAGCAGTTTTTACCCACTAGCGGTGGCCGCCTACGAGCAGTACTTC. Translated: CASSFYPLAVAAYEQYF. The full variable domain, with the rest looked up from reference TRBV28 and TRBJ2-7, is DVKVTQSSRYLVKRTGEKVFLECVQDMDHENMFWYRQDPGLGLRLIYFSYDVKMKEKGDIPEGYSVSREKKERFSLILESASTNQTSMYLCASSFYPLAVAAYEQYFGPGTRLTVT.

Comment on this clonotype: One end of the junction does not line up with germline, which may come from a read error. J is TRBJ2-7 and V is TRBV9; D is unresolved. The length of the CDR3 is 11 residues. Per the germline V gene, CDR1 is SGDLS and CDR2 is YYNGEE. The CDR3 is CAGRSGYEQYF. In DNA, the CDR3 is TGTGCCGGCAGATCAGGCTACGAGCAGTACTTC. Full variable domain (rest looked up from reference TRBV9 and TRBJ2-7): DSGVTQTPKHLITATGQRVTLRCSPRSGDLSVYWYQQSLDQGLQFLIQYYNGEERAKGNILERFSAQQFPDLHSELNLSSLELGDSALYFCAGRSGYEQYFGPGTRLTVT.

This clonotype has at least ten counts. This rearrangement joins TRBV27 to TRBJ2-7; D perhaps matches TRBD1 (5 bases). The ends were cut back, 5 bases at V and 0 bases at J, with 11 bases in the middle. This CDR3 has 14 residues. Germline-derived CDR1 and CDR2 are MNHEY and SMNVEV (reference sequence). The CDR3 here is CASSDSSSSYEQYF. The CDR3 nucleotides are TGTGCCAGCAGTGACAGCTCGAGCTCCTACGAGCAGTACTTC.

There are a few counts of this clonotype. The V and J genes are TRBV20-1 and TRBJ1-3; D is ambiguous. Germline V gene lookup returns CDR1 DFQATT and CDR2 SNEGSKA (reference sequence). Trimming removed 1 base from V and 0 bases from J, with 7 bases in between. The length of the CDR3 is 14 residues. Here the CDR3 reads CSARGRISGNTIYF. CDR3 bases: TGCAGTGCTAGAGGACGGATCTCTGGAAACACCATATATTTT.

A few counts support this clonotype. V is TRBV20-1 and J is TRBJ1-1; 8 nucleotides align to TRBD1. CDR1 and CDR2 from the germline V gene are DFQATT and SNEGSKA (reference sequence). The junction had 5 bases not matched to a gene; V was cut back by 1 base and J by 1 base. The CDR3 is 15 amino acids. DNA for the CDR3: TGCAGTGCTAGAGTTCCCGGGACAGGGAACACTGAAGCTTTCTTT. As protein: CSARVPGTGNTEAFF.

In this sample, this clonotype turned up many times. The CDR3 reads CASSFQGGAEAFF. The DNA for the CDR3 is TGTGCCAGCAGCTTTCAGGGGGGCGCTGAAGCTTTCTTT. The J gene is TRBJ1-1, the V gene TRBV5-4; 7 bases agree with TRBD1. This CDR3 comprises 13 residues. The germline V gene has CDR1 SGHNT and CDR2 YYREEE (reference sequence). V lost 2 bases and J lost 6; bases outside the gene matches: 4.

The rearrangement uses TRBV9 and TRBJ2-3; D gene uncertain. V gave up 0 bases and J gave up 2 bases, with 10 bases separating them. CDR1 is SGDLS and CDR2 is YYNGEE in the germline V gene. The CDR3 runs 15 residues. The CDR3 DNA sequence: TGTGCCAGCAGCGTAGATCACGAGCACACAGATACGCAGTATTTT. It encodes CASSVDHEHTDTQYF.

The chain has TRBV6-1 and TRBJ2-2; D may be TRBD1 or TRBD2 (5 bases each). Germline V CDR1 and CDR2: MNHNS, SASEGT. Trimming shortened V by 4 bases and J by 2 bases, and 11 bases separated the two germline ends. The CDR3 covers 15 residues. The DNA for the CDR3 is TGTGCCAGCAGTGGGGGGATAGTAAACACCGGGGAGCTGTTTTTT. It yields the protein CASSGGIVNTGELFF.